This TCR beta chain comes out of a study of blood T cell repertoires in COVID-19. Study overall: Italy, Spain and the United States were the sources of the convalescent and acute COVID-19 samples. PBMCs, B-cell-depleted T cells, or T cells were the source of the cDNA or gDNA that made up the material.

Per the authors' pipeline: Reference gene primers were amplified, and this amplification served to estimate nucleated cell counts. Clones were read by immunoSEQ multiplex PCR, and TCRdb kept only the in-frame ones, dropping some. V, J and clone size were drawn from that table, and D and trimming were deduced from the DNA. The sample contains 15,000 to 20,000 clones, 85% to 90% of which appear only once. The CDR3 loop spans 14 amino acids. Germline CDR1 is SNHLY and CDR2 is FYNNEI. The receptor was isolated from a man aged 65-85 years with acute or convalescent COVID-19. The V and J genes are TRBV2 and TRBJ2-3; 9 bases agree with TRBD2. The sequenced sample was peripheral blood. The CDR3 nucleotides read TGTGCAGATAGCGGGAGACTTAGCACAGATACGCAGTATTTT. Its protein product is CADSGRLSTDTQYF.